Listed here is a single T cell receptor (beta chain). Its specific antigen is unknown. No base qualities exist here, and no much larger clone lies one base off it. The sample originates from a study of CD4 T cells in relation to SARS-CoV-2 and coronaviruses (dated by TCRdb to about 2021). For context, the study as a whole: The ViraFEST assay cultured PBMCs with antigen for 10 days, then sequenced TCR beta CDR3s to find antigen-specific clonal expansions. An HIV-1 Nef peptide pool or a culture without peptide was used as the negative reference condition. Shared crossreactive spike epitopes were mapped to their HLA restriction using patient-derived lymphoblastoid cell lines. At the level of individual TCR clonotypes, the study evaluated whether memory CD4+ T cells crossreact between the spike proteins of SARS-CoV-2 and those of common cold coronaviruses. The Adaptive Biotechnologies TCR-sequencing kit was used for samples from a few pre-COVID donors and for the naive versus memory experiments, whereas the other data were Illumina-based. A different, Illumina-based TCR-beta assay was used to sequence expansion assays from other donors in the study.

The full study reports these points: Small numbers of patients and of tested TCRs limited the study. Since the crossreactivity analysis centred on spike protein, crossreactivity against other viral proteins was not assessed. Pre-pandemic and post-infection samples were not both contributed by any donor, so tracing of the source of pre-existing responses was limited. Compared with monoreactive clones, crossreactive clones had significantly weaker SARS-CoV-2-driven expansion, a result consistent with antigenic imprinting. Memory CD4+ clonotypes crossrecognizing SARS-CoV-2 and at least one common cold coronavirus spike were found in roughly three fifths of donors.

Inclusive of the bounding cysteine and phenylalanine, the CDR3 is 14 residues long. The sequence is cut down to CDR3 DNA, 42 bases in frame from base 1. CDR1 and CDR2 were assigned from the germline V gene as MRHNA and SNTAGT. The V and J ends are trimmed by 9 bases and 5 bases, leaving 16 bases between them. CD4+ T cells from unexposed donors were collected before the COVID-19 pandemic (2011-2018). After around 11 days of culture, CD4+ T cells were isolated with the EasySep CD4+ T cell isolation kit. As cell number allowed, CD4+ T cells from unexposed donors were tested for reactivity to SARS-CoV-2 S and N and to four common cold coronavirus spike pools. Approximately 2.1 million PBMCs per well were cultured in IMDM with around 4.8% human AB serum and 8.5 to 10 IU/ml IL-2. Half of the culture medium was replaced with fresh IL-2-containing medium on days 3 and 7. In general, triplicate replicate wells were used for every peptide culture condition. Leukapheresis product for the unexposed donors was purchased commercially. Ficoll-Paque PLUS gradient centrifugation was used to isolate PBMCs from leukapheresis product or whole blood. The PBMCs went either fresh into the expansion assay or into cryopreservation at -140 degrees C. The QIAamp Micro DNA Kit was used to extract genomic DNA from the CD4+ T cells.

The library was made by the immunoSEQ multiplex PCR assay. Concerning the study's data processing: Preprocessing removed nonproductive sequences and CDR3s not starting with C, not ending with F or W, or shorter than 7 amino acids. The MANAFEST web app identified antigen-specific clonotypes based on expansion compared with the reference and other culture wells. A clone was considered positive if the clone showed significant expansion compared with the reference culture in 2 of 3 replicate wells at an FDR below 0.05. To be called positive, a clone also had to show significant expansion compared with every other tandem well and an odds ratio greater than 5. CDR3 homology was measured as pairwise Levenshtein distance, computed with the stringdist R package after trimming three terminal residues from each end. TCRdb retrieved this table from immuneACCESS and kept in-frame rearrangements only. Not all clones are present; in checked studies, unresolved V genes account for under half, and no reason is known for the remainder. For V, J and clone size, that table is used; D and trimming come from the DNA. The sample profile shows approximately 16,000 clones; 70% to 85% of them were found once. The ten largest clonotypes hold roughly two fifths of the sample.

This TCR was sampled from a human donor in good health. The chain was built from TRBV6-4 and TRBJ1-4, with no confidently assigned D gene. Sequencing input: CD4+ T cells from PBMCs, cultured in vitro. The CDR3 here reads CASIIGQVNEKLFF. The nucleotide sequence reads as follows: TGTGCCAGTATAATAGGGCAGGTGAATGAAAAACTGTTTTTT.